The 8 T cell receptor beta chains below all came from one sample that was sequenced in a study of CD4 T cell repertoires in COVID-19. TCRdb keeps only in-frame clones here, not all; method: immunoSEQ multiplex PCR. The sample carries 70,000 to 95,000 clones, roughly 80% recorded once. Material: CD4+ T cells from peripheral blood, obtained after recovery from COVID-19. The origin of the receptors is a human donor who had COVID-19.

The chain has TRBV3-1 (or the pseudogene TRBV3-2) and TRBJ1-2; D uncertain. V was clipped by 1 base and J by 6 bases, with 6 bases between them. This CDR3 has 12 amino acids. Germline V gene sequence: CDR1 LGHDT, CDR2 YNNKEL (reference sequence). Written as DNA, the CDR3 is TGTGCCAGCAGCCAAGCGCGGGATGGCTACACCTTC. Translated: CASSQARDGYTF.

This chain links TRBV7-2 with TRBJ2-5, with 13 bases fitting TRBD2. Germline-derived CDR1 and CDR2 are SGHTA and FQGNSA. Trimming removed 5 bases from V and 9 bases from J; junction bases left unmatched: 9. The CDR3 is 15 residues long. The chain's CDR3 is CASSLTSGGNGPQYF. CDR3 DNA: TGTGCCAGCAGCCTGACTAGCGGGGGGAACGGACCCCAGTACTTC.

Points on this clone: At one of its ends the junction is not consistent with the germline gene, which may arise from a read error. V is TRBV6-5 and J is TRBJ2-6, with D perhaps given as TRBD1 or TRBD2 (5 bases each). The length of the CDR3 is 16 residues. Germline V gene lookup returns CDR1 MNHEY and CDR2 SVGAGI. The CDR3 DNA sequence: TGTGCCAGCAGTTTGGGACCCGCCTCTGGGGCCAACGTCCTAACTTTC. Translation: CASSLGPASGANVLTF.

The chain combines TRBV3-1 (or the pseudogene TRBV3-2) with TRBJ2-1; D may be TRBD2 (6 bases). V lost 3 bases, J lost 6 bases, and 21 bases lay in between. This CDR3 is 17 amino acids long. CDR1 LGHDT and CDR2 YNNKEL come from the germline V gene (reference sequence). The CDR3 DNA is TGTGCCAGCAGCCAGGGGGGAGCCCTTTTTGGAGTCAATGAGCAGTTCTTC. As protein: CASSQGGALFGVNEQFF.

The gene calls are TRBV11-1 and TRBJ2-1, with TRBD1 matching over 9 bases. This CDR3 comprises 14 residues. V trimming: 6 bases; J trimming: 4 bases; junction bases outside the gene matches: 4. Germline CDR1 reads SGHAT; CDR2 reads FQDESV (reference sequence). Here the CDR3 DNA reads TGTGCCAGCAGTCGACAGGGGGTTTACAATGAGCAGTTCTTC. Translation: CASSRQGVYNEQFF.

This clone was counted many times. The chain has TRBV6-2 or TRBV6-3 and TRBJ1-5, with D unresolved. The germline V gene has CDR1 MNHEY and CDR2 SVGEGT. The length of the CDR3 is 13 residues. Trimming pared 6 bases from V and 9 bases from J, leaving 15 bases between. The CDR3: CASSTDQETPQHF. The DNA for the CDR3 is TGTGCCAGCAGCACCGACCAGGAGACGCCCCAGCATTTT.

The V call is TRBV12-3 or TRBV12-4, the J call TRBJ1-1; maybe TRBD1 (6 bases). This CDR3 spans 13 amino acids. The V and J ends lost 2 bases and 5 bases respectively, with 9 bases between them. CDR3 DNA sequence: TGTGCCAGCAGTTTATTAGGGGGGACTGAAGCTTTCTTT. It codes for CASSLLGGTEAFF.

This chain uses TRBV5-1 with TRBJ2-7; TRBD1 matches at 7 bases. CDR3 size: 14 residues. V gave up 3 bases and J gave up 3 bases; unmatched junction bases: 6. From germline, CDR1 is SGHRS and CDR2 YFSETQ. In DNA, the CDR3 is TGCGCCAGCAGCTGGACAGGTCAGTACTACGAGCAGTACTTC. Protein: CASSWTGQYYEQYF.